This T cell receptor beta chain was identified during a study of blood T cell repertoires in COVID-19 (dated by TCRdb to 2019 to 2021). Some background on the complete study: Collaborator samples came from the United States, Italy and Spain and covered acute and convalescent phases of COVID-19. Deeply sampled blood TCRbeta repertoires from subjects exposed to, actively infected with, or recovered from COVID-19 were included in the dataset. HLA class I and class II types, where available, came from metadata supplied by the sample provider rather than from assay-based typing. The samples were drawn from the first 160 participants of the ongoing ImmuneRACE study and from some 1,300 subjects provided by 6 global collaborators. The prospective study material was composed of cDNA or gDNA derived from T cells, B-cell-depleted T cells, or PBMCs. The repertoires were made available in a free public database intended to serve as a resource for research on the immune response to SARS-CoV-2. The sample metadata nearly always contained a de-identified subject ID, COVID-19 status, age in years and sex.

TCRbeta CDR3 regions were amplified from genomic DNA by means of the immunoSEQ Assay, a bias-controlled multiplex PCR. The authors processed their data as follows. The number of nucleated cells in each sample was estimated from the amplification of reference gene primers within the assay. Sequence reads were collapsed and filtered to measure the absolute abundance of every unique TCRbeta CDR3 rearrangement. For each sample, productive Simpson clonality was calculated as the square root of Simpson's diversity index over productive rearrangements. The immuneACCESS repertoire file appears here via TCRdb, limited to in-frame rearrangements. These files lack a portion of the clones; in checked studies, under half of the deficit traces to unresolved V genes, and the cause of the others is not known. V, J and clone size reflect that table, while D and trimming were determined from the DNA. The sample table records around 260,000 clones; 85% to 90% of these occur just once. The ten top clones hold approximately 1.5% of the sample.

Its CDR3 holds 15 amino acids, cysteine through phenylalanine. CDR3 DNA only is kept here, 45 bases in frame from base 1. Relative to germline, V is 3 bases shorter and J is 4 bases shorter, with 15 bases between their ends. CDR1 and CDR2, per the germline V gene, are MGHDK and SYGVNS. This clone is a singleton in its sample. No antigen is known for it. Per-nucleotide qualities are absent, and no much larger clonotype sits a single base away. The investigation overall reported the following: The amount of clinical and demographic metadata varied by source and participant and was provided uncurated.

Samples from volunteer blood donors who had recovered from COVID-19 were contributed by a second Seattle source. Each collaborating institution followed its own protocols to collect whole blood in K2EDTA tubes. For TCRbeta analysis, collaborator samples were shipped as frozen whole blood, as isolated PBMCs, or as DNA extracted from either sample type. This TCR was sampled from a woman aged 40 to 50 who had recovered from COVID-19. This receptor chain uses TRBV25-1 and TRBJ1-2; TRBD1 is possibly the D segment (6 matching bases). Sequencing was carried out using peripheral blood. For the CDR3, the sequence is CASSDLTGSSYGYTF. In nucleotides, the sequence is TGTGCCAGCAGTGATTTGACAGGAAGTAGCTATGGCTACACCTTC.